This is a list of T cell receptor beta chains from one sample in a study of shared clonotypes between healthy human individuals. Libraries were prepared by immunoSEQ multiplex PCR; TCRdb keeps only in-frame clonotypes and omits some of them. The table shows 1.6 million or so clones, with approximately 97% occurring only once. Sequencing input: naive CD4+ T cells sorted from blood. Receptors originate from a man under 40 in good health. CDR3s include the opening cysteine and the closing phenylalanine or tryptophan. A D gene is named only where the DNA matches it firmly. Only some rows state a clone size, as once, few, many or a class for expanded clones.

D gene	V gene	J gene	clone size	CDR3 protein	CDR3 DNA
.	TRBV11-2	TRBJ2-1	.	CASTPRPRGGSEQFF	TGTGCCAGCACCCCGAGGCCCCGGGGAGGAAGTGAGCAGTTCTTC
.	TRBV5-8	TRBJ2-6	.	CASSPYIAGANVLTF	TGTGCCAGCAGCCCATACATCGCTGGGGCCAACGTCCTGACTTTC
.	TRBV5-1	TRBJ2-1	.	CASSPLGTYNEQFF	TGCGCCAGCAGCCCACTCGGGACTTACAATGAGCAGTTCTTC
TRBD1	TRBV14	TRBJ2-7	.	CASSQMDRIYEQYF	TGTGCCAGCAGCCAAATGGACAGGATCTACGAGCAGTACTTC
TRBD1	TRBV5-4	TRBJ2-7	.	CASSSPLGQAYEQYF	TGTGCCAGCAGCTCCCCACTGGGACAGGCTTACGAGCAGTACTTC
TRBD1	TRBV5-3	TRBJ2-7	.	CARSSLGDRCLHEQYF	TGTGCCAGAAGCTCCCTCGGGGACAGGTGCCTCCACGAGCAGTACTTC
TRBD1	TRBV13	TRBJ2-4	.	CASSPRTGENIQYF	TGTGCCAGCAGCCCGCGGACAGGGGAAAACATTCAGTACTTC
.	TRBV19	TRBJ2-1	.	CASSIGRTPYNEQFF	TGTGCCAGTAGTATCGGACGCACCCCTTACAATGAGCAGTTCTTC
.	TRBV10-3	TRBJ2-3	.	CAISRTDTQYF	TGTGCCATCAGCAGGACAGATACGCAGTATTTT
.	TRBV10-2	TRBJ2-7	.	CASIPQTKSAEQYF	TGCGCCAGCATCCCTCAGACAAAAAGCGCCGAGCAGTACTTC
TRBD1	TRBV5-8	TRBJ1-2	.	CASSLFTGGEPGYTF	TGTGCCAGCAGCTTGTTTACAGGGGGCGAACCTGGCTACACCTTC
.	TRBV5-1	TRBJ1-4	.	CASNEGQTTNEKLFF	TGCGCCAGCAATGAAGGACAGACAACTAATGAAAAACTGTTTTTT
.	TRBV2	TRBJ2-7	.	CASSEISPRGEQYF	TGTGCCAGCAGTGAAATCAGCCCCCGGGGGGAGCAGTACTTC
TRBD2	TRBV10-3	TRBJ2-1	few	CAISESREGSYNEQFF	TGTGCCATCAGTGAGTCGAGGGAGGGCTCCTACAATGAGCAGTTCTTC
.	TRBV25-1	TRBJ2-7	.	CASRKTGSYEQYF	TGTGCCAGCAGAAAGACAGGTTCCTACGAGCAGTACTTC
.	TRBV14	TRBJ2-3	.	CASRRTSNGDTQYF	TGTGCCAGCAGACGTACTAGCAACGGAGATACGCAGTATTTT
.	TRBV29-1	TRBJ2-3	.	CSVEGSGNQSTDTQYF	TGCAGCGTTGAAGGTTCGGGGAATCAGAGCACAGATACGCAGTATTTT
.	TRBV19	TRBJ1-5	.	CASSIYGQISQPQHF	TGTGCCAGTAGTATTTACGGACAGATAAGTCAGCCCCAGCATTTT
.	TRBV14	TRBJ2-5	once	CASSQDSTRYQETQYF	TGTGCCAGCAGCCAAGATAGCACGCGGTATCAAGAGACCCAGTACTTC
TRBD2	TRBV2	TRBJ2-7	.	CASSVLAGLYEQYF	TGTGCCAGCAGTGTACTAGCGGGATTATACGAGCAGTACTTC
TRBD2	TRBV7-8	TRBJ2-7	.	CASSLNGLAGSEQYF	TGTGCCAGCAGCTTAAACGGTCTAGCGGGAAGCGAGCAGTACTTC
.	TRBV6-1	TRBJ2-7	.	CASSLKAAVEQYF	TGTGCCAGCTCCCTAAAGGCCGCGGTTGAGCAGTACTTC
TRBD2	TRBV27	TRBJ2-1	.	CASSLRTSGSSYNEQFF	TGTGCCAGCAGTTTACGGACTAGCGGGAGCTCCTACAATGAGCAGTTCTTC
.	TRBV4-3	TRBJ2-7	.	CASSQGSLAGEQYF	TGCGCCAGCAGCCAAGGATCCCTCGCGGGAGAGCAGTACTTC
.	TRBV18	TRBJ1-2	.	CASSPPIQPGYYGYTF	TGTGCCAGCTCACCACCGATACAGCCCGGGTATTATGGCTACACCTTC
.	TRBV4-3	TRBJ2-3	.	CASSQEQATDTQYF	TGCGCCAGCAGCCAAGAGCAAGCCACAGATACGCAGTATTTT
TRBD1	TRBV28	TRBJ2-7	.	CASVKTGSYEQYF	TGTGCCAGCGTAAAGACAGGGAGCTACGAGCAGTACTTC
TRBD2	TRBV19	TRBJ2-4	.	CASSTARGVAKNIQYF	TGTGCCAGTAGTACCGCCCGGGGGGTGGCCAAAAACATTCAGTACTTC
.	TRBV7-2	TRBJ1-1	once	CASSLSTGKAFF	TGTGCCAGCAGCTTAAGTACTGGGAAAGCTTTCTTT
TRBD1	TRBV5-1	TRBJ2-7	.	CASSPGTGVDEQYF	TGCGCCAGCAGCCCCGGGACAGGGGTGGACGAGCAGTACTTC
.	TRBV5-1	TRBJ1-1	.	CASSLPPGKMNTEAFF	TGCGCCAGCAGCTTACCCCCGGGGAAAATGAACACTGAAGCTTTCTTT
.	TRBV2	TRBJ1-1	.	CASSEQPNTEAFF	TGTGCCAGCAGTGAACAGCCGAACACTGAAGCTTTCTTT
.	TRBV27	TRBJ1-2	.	CASGRPEGRLYYGYTF	TGTGCCAGCGGGCGGCCGGAGGGCAGGCTTTACTATGGCTACACCTTC
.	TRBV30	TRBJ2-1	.	CAWSGAASNEQFF	TGTGCCTGGAGTGGGGCAGCTAGCAATGAGCAGTTCTTC
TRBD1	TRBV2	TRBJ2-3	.	CASSLRDRAMTDTQYF	TGTGCCAGCAGTCTCCGGGACAGGGCGATGACAGATACGCAGTATTTT
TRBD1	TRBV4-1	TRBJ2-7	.	CASSLGGQGSYEQYF	TGCGCCAGCAGCCTTGGGGGACAGGGGTCCTACGAGCAGTACTTC
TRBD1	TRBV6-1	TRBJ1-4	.	CASSEATGVGKLFF	TGTGCCAGCAGTGAAGCTACAGGGGTGGGGAAACTGTTTTTT
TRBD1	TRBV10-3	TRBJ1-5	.	CAISDGDRGLQPQHF	TGTGCCATCAGTGATGGAGACAGGGGCCTTCAGCCCCAGCATTTT
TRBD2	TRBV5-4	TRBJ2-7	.	CASTPSGTRGTEQYF	TGTGCCAGCACTCCCTCCGGGACTAGGGGTACGGAGCAGTACTTC
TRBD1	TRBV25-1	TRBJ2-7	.	CASSLTGVYEQYF	TGTGCCAGCAGTCTCACAGGGGTGTACGAGCAGTACTTC
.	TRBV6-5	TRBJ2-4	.	CAIPAGLGGKYF	TGTGCCATCCCGGCCGGACTCGGAGGAAAGTACTTC
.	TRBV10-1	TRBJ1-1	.	CASREGSNTEAFF	TGCGCCAGCAGAGAGGGATCGAACACTGAAGCTTTCTTT
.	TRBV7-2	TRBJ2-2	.	CASSFSSVNTGELFF	TGTGCCAGCAGCTTTTCTAGTGTAAACACCGGGGAGCTGTTTTTT
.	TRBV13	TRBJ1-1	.	CASSLRGELRTEAFF	TGTGCCAGCAGCTTAAGAGGGGAGTTGCGCACTGAAGCTTTCTTT
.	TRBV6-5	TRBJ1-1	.	CASSRGGPAPAFF	TGTGCCAGCAGTAGGGGGGGCCCGGCCCCAGCTTTCTTT
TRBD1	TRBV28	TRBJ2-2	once	CARRQGWVTGELFF	TGTGCCAGAAGACAGGGGTGGGTCACCGGGGAGCTGTTTTTT
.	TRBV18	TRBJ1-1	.	CASSDYKAQNTEAFF	TGTGCCAGCTCAGATTATAAGGCCCAGAACACTGAAGCTTTCTTT
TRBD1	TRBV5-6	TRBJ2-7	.	CASSKNRGWEQYF	TGTGCCAGCAGCAAAAACAGGGGTTGGGAGCAGTACTTC
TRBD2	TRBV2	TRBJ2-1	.	CASSEEPSGSRYNEQFF	TGTGCCAGCAGTGAAGAGCCTAGCGGGAGTAGGTACAATGAGCAGTTCTTC